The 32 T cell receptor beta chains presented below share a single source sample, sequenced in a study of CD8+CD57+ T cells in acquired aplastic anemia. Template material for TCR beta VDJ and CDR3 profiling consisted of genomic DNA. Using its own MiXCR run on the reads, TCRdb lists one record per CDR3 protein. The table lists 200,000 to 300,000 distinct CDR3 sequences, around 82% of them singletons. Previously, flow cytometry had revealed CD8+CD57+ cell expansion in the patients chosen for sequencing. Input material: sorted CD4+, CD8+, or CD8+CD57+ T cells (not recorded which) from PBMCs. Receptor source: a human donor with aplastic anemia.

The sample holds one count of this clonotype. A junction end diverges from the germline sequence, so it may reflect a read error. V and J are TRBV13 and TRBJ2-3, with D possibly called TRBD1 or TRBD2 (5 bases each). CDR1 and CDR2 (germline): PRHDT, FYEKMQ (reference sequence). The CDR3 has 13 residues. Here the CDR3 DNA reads TGTGCCAGCAGCGCCCGGGGCACAGACACGCACTATTTT. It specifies CASSARGTDTHYF.

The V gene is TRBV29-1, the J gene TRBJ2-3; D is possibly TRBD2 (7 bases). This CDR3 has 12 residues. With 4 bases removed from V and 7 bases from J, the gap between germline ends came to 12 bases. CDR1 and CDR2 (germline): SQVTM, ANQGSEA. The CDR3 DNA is TGCAGCGTTGGAGGGGGGGCAAATACGCAGTATTTT. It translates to CSVGGGANTQYF.

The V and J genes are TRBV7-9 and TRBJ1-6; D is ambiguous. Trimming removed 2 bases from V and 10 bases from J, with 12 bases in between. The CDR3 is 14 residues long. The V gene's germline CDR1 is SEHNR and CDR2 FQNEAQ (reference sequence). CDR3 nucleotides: TGTGCCAGCAGCTTATCCCTGACCCCATCACCCCTCCACTTT. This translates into CASSLSLTPSPLHF.

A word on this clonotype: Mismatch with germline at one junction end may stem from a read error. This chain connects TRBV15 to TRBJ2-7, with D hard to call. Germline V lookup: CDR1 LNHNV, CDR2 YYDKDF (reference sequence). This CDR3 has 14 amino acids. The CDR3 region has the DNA TGTGCCAGCAGCACATTACAGAGCGAAGAGGCGCAGTACTTC. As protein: CASSTLQSEEAQYF.

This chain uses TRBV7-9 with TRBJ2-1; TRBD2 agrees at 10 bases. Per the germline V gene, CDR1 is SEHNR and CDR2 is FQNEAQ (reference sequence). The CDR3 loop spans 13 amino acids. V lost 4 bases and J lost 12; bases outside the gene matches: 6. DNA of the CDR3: TGTGCCAGCAGCTATCCTAGCGGGAGTTCGCAGTTCTTC. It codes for CASSYPSGSSQFF.

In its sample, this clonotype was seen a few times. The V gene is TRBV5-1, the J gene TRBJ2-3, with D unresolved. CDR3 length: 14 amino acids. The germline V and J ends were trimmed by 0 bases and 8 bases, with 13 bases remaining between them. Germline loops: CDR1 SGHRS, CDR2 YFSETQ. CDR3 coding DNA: TGCGCCAGCAGCTTGGTCCGAGAACACTGTACGCAGTATTTT. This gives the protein CASSLVREHCTQYF. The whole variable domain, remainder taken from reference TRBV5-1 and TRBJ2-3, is KAGVTQTPRYLIKTRGQQVTLSCSPISGHRSVSWYQQTPGQGLQFLFEYFSETQRNKGNFPGRFSGRQFSNSRSEMNVSTLELGDSALYLCASSLVREHCTQYFGPGTRLTVL.

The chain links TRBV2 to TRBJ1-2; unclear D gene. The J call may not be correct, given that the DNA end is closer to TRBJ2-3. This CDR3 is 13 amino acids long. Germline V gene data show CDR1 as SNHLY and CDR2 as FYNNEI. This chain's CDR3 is CASGDGLAGSQYF. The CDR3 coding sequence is TGTGCCAGCGGCGACGGCCTTGCAGGTAGCCAGTATTTT.

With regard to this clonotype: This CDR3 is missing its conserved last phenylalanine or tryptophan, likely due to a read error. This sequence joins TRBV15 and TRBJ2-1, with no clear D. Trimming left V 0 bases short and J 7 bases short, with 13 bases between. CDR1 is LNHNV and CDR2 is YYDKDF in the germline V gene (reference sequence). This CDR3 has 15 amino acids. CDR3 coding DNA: TGTGCCACCAGCAGAGATAGAACTTCTTCGAATGAGCAGTTCCTC. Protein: CATSRDRTSSNEQFL.

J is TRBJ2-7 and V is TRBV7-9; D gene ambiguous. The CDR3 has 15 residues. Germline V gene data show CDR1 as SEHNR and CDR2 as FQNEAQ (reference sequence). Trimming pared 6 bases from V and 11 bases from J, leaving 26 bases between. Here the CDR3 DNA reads TGTGCCAGCAGTGAGCTAGAGCCCGTACTCTACAAGGAGTACTTC. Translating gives CASSELEPVLYKEYF. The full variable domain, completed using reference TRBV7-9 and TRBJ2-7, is DTGVSQNPRHKITKRGQNVTFRCDPISEHNRLYWYRQTLGQGPEFLTYFQNEAQLEKSRLLSDRFSAERPKGSFSTLEIQRTEQGDSAMYLCASSELEPVLYKEYFGPGTRLTVT.

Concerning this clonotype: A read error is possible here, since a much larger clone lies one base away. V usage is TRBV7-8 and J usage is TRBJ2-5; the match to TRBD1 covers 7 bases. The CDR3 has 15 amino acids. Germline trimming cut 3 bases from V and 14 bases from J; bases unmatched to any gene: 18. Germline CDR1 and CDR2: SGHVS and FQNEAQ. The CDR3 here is CASSFNPAGTALSYF. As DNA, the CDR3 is TGTGCCAGCAGCTTTAATCCAGCCGGGACAGCCCTTTCCTACTTC.

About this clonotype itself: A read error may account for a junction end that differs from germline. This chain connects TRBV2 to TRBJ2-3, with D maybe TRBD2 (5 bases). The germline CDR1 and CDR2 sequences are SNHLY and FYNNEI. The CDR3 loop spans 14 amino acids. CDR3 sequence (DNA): TGTGCCAGCAGCTTGGAGGATGGTCCCAATACGCAGTATTTC. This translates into CASSLEDGPNTQYF.

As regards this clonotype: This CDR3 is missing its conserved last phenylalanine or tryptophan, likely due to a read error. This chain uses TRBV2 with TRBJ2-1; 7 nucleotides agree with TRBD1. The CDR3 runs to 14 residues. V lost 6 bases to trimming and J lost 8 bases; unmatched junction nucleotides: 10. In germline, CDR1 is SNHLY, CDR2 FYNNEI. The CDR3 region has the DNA TGTGCCAGCAGCAAGGACAGGAGGAATTATGAGCAGTTCATC. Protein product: CASSKDRRNYEQFI.

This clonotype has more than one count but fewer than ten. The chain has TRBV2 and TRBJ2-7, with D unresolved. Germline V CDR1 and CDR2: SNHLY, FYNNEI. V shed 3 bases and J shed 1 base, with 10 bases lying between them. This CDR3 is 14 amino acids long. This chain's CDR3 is CASSETQSSYEQYF. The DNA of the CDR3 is TGTGCCAGCAGTGAGACCCAGAGTTCCTACGAGCAGTACTTC.

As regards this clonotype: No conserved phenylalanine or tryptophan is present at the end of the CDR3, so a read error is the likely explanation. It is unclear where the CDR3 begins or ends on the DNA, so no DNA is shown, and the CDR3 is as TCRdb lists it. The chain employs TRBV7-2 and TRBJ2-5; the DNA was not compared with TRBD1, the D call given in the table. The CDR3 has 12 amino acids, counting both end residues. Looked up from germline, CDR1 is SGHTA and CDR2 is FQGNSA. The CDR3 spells CAGQGARETRNS.

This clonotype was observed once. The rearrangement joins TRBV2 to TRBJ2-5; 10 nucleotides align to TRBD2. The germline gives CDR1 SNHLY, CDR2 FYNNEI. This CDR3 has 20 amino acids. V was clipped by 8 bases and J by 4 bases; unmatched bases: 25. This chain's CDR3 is CASGVRGTSAGGCEGETQYF. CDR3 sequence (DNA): TGTGCCAGCGGGGTGAGGGGGACTAGCGCGGGGGGGTGTGAGGGAGAGACCCAGTACTTC.

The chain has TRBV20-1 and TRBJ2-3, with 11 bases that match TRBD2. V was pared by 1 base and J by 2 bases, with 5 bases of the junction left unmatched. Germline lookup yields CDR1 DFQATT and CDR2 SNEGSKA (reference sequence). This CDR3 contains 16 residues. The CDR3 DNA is TGCAGTGCTAGAGTGGTACTAGCGGGGGCCACAGATACGCAGTATTTT. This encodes CSARVVLAGATDTQYF.

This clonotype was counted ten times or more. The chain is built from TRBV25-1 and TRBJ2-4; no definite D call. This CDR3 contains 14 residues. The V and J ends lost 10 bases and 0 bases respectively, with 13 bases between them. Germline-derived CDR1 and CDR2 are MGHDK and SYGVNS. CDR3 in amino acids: CATEPFRAKNIQYF. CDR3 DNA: TGTGCCACCGAACCGTTTCGAGCCAAAAACATTCAGTACTTC.

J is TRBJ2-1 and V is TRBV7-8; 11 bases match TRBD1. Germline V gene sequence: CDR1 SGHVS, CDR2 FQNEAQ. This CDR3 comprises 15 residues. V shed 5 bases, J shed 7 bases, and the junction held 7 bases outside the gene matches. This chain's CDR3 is CASSIEGQGDNEQFF. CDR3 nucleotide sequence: TGTGCCAGCAGCATAGAGGGACAGGGGGATAATGAGCAGTTCTTC.

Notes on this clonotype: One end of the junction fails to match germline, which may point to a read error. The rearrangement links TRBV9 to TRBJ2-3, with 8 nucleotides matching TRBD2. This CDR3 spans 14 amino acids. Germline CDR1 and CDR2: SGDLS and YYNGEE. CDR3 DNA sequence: TGTGCCAGCGGAGTAGCGGGGAACACCCATTACTTCGATTTT. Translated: CASGVAGNTHYFDF. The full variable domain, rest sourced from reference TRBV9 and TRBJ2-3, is DSGVTQTPKHLITATGQRVTLRCSPRSGDLSVYWYQQSLDQGLQFLIQYYNGEERAKGNILERFSAQQFPDLHSELNLSSLELGDSALYFCASGVAGNTHYFDFGPGTRLTVL.

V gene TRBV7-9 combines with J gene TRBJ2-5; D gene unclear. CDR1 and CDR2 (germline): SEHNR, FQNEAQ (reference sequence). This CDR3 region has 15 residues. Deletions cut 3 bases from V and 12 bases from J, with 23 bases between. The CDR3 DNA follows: TGTGCCAGCAGCTTTCAAAGCAGCGCGAGAAAGGATGAGTACTTC. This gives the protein CASSFQSSARKDEYF.

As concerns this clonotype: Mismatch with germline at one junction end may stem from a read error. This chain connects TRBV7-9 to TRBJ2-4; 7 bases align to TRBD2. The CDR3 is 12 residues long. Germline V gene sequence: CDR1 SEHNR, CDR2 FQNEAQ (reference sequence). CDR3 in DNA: TGTGCTAGCAGCCTAGCGGTTTTTAGTGGGTTATTC. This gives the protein CASSLAVFSGLF.

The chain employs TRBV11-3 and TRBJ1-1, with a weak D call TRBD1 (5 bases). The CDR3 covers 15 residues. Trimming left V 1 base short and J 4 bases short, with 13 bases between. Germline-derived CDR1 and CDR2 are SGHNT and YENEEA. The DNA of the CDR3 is TGTGCCAGCAGCTTAGCGGGAAGAGGGGTCACTGAAGCTTTCTTT. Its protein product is CASSLAGRGVTEAFF.

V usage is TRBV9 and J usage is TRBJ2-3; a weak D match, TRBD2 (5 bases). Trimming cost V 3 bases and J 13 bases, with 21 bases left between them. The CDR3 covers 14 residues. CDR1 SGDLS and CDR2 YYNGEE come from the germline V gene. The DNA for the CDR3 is TGTGCCAGCAGCGGGGATGGAGGTCCTGATAACAAGTATTTT. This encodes CASSGDGGPDNKYF.

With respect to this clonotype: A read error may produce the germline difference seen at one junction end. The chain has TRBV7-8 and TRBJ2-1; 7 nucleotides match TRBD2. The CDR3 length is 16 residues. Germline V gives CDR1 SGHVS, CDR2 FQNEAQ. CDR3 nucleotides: TGTGCCAGCAGCTTTCCAGGAAGCGGGGATACGCATGATCAGTTCTTC. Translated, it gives CASSFPGSGDTHDQFF.

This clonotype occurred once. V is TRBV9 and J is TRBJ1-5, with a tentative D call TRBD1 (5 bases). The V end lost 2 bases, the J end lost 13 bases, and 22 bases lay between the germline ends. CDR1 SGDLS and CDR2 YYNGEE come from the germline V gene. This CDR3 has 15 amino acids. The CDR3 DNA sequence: TGTGCCAGCAGCGTCGGGACTAGCGGAATAGAGACGCAGCATTTT. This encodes CASSVGTSGIETQHF. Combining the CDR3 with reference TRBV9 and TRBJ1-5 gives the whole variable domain DSGVTQTPKHLITATGQRVTLRCSPRSGDLSVYWYQQSLDQGLQFLIQYYNGEERAKGNILERFSAQQFPDLHSELNLSSLELGDSALYFCASSVGTSGIETQHFGDGTRLSIL.

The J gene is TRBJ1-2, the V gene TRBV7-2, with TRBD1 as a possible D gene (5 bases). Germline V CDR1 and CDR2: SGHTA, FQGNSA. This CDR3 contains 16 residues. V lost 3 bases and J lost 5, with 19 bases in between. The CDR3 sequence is CASSFDRDGIAYGYTF. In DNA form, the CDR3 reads TGTGCCAGCAGCTTTGATAGGGACGGGATAGCATATGGCTACACCTTC.

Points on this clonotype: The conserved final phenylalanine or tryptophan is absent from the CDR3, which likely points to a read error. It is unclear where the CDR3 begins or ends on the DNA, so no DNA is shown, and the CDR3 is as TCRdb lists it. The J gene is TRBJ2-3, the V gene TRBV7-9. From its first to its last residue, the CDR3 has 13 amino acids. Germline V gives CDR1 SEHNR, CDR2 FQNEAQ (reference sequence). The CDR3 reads CASSFLIAETNEK.

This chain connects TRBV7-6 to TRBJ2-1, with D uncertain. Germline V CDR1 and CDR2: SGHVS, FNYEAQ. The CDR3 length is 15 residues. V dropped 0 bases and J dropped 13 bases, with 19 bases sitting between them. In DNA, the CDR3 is TGTGCCAGCAGCTTAGCCCACGGAGCCAAAAAGACCCAGTTCTTC. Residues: CASSLAHGAKKTQFF.

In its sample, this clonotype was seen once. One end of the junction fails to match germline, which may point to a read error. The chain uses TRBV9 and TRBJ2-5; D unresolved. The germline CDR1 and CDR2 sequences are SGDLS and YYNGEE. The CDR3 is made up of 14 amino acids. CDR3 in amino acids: CASSVGSDTENQYF. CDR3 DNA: TGTGCCAGCAGCGTAGGATCAGATACGGAGAACCAGTACTTC.

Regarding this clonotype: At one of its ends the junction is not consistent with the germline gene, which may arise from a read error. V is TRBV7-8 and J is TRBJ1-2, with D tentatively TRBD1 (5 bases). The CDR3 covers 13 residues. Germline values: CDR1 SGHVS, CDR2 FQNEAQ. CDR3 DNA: TGTGCCAGCAGCTTAGAGGCAGGTCGGGGCTACAACTTC. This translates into CASSLEAGRGYNF.

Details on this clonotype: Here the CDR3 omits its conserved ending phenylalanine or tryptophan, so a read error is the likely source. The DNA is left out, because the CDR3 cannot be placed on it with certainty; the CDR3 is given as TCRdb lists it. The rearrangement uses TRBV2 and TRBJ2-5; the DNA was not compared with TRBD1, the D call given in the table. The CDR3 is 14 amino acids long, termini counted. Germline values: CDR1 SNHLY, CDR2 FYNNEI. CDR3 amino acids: CASSRGSGRTTHYY.

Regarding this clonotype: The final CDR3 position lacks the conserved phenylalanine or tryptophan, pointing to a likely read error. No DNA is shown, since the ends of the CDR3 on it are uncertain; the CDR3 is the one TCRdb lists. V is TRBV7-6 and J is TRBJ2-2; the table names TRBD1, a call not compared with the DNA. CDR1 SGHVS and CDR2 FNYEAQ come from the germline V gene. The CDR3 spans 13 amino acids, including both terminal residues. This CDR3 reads CASTLARAPSGAN.